These T cell receptor beta chains were read from a single sample in a study of blood T cell repertoires in COVID-19. Sequencing used immunoSEQ multiplex PCR; TCRdb keeps in-frame clones, though not all of them. Of under 45,000 clones in the sample, approximately 78% were seen once. The sample was peripheral blood. The receptors originated from a man in his sixties with acute or convalescent COVID-19. CDR3s include the opening cysteine and the closing phenylalanine or tryptophan. The D gene is left open where the match is weak. Clone size is shown for a subset of rows, as once, few, many or a class of expanded clone.

>.|TRBJ1-2|TRBD1|TRBV24-1
CATNGQGASKSGNGYTF
TGTGCCACCAATGGACAGGGGGCGTCTAAATCTGGCAATGGCTACACCTTC
>.|TRBJ1-2|.|TRBV30
CAWSVVGGPLYGYTF
TGTGCCTGGAGTGTAGTCGGAGGGCCGCTCTATGGCTACACCTTC
>.|TRBJ2-1|.|TRBV5-8
CASSYSVILLNEQFF
TGTGCCAGCAGCTATTCAGTTATTCTCCTCAATGAGCAGTTCTTC
>.|TRBJ1-5|.|TRBV4-2
CASSQDLYGRPQHF
TGTGCCAGCAGCCAAGATCTCTATGGGCGTCCCCAGCATTTT
>.|TRBJ1-2|.|TRBV30
CAWSGGGFGYTF
TGTGCCTGGAGTGGGGGGGGCTTCGGCTACACCTTC
>.|TRBJ2-6|TRBD2|TRBV5-5
CASNHAGTSIHSGANVLTF
TGTGCCAGCAACCACGCCGGGACTAGCATTCACTCTGGGGCCAACGTCCTGACTTTC
>.|TRBJ1-4|TRBD1|TRBV19
CASSIGGTVNEKLFF
TGTGCCAGTAGTATAGGTGGGACAGTAAATGAAAAACTGTTTTTT
>.|TRBJ1-1|TRBD1|TRBV9
CASSVTGGAYTEAFF
TGTGCCAGCAGCGTAACAGGGGGCGCTTACACTGAAGCTTTCTTT
>.|TRBJ2-3|TRBD2|TRBV5-1
CASSSGLAGGPTDTQYF
TGCGCTAGCAGCTCGGGACTAGCGGGAGGGCCGACAGATACGCAGTATTTT
>.|TRBJ1-2|.|TRBV6-5
CASSYSRADNYGYTF
TGTGCCAGCAGTTACTCGAGGGCAGATAACTATGGCTACACCTTC
>.|TRBJ1-5|.|TRBV15
CAASREQGYLQPQHF
TGTGCCGCCAGCAGAGAACAGGGTTATCTTCAGCCCCAGCATTTT
>.|TRBJ1-6|TRBD1|TRBV7-9
CASSRDRGNSPLHF
TGTGCCAGCAGCCGCGACAGGGGGAATTCACCCCTCCACTTT
>.|TRBJ2-3|TRBD1|TRBV4-2
CASSHSTTGTGPTDTQYF
TGTGCCAGCAGCCACTCGACTACCGGGACAGGTCCCACAGATACGCAGTATTTT
>.|TRBJ1-1|TRBD1|TRBV12-3/TRBV12-4
CASSTGVRTEAFF
TGTGCCAGCAGTACAGGGGTGCGCACTGAAGCTTTCTTT
>.|TRBJ2-7|.|TRBV5-6
CASSPENEGLSYEQYF
TGTGCCAGCAGCCCGGAGAATGAGGGCCTCTCCTACGAGCAGTACTTC
>.|TRBJ2-6|TRBD1|TRBV28
CAIDEQGTGANVLTF
TGTGCCATCGACGAACAGGGGACTGGGGCCAACGTCCTGACTTTC
>.|TRBJ2-1|TRBD2|TRBV11-3
CASSLGGGRTNEQFF
TGTGCCAGCAGCTTAGGCGGGGGGAGGACCAATGAGCAGTTCTTC
>once|TRBJ2-7|TRBD2|TRBV11-1
CASRPPGGEQYF
TGTGCCAGCAGGCCCCCGGGGGGCGAGCAGTACTTC
>.|TRBJ1-1|TRBD1|TRBV9
CASSVRTGGSNTEAFF
TGTGCCAGCAGCGTCAGGACAGGGGGTTCGAACACTGAAGCTTTCTTT
>.|TRBJ2-2|TRBD1|TRBV4-2
CASSREQGARTGELFF
TGTGCCAGCAGTCGCGAACAGGGGGCGCGGACCGGGGAGCTGTTTTTT
>.|TRBJ1-3|.|TRBV4-2
CASSQGESGNTIYF
TGTGCCAGCAGCCAAGGGGAGTCTGGAAACACCATATATTTT
>.|TRBJ2-1|TRBD2|TRBV11-3
CASSFRTSTSSSYNEQFF
TGTGCCAGCAGCTTCAGGACTAGCACTTCGAGCTCCTACAATGAGCAGTTCTTC
>few|TRBJ2-7|.|TRBV7-9
CASSFQYEQYF
TGTGCCAGCAGCTTCCAATACGAGCAGTACTTC
>.|TRBJ1-2|TRBD1|TRBV5-4
CASRSDREVLGYTF
TGTGCCAGCAGATCGGACAGGGAGGTACTCGGCTACACCTTC
>.|TRBJ2-7|.|TRBV11-3
CASSWRNGRGEEQYF
TGTGCCAGCAGCTGGCGAAATGGCAGGGGGGAAGAGCAGTACTTC
>.|TRBJ2-1|.|TRBV5-4
CASSLDGLAPYNEQFF
TGTGCCAGCAGCTTGGACGGGCTAGCACCCTACAATGAGCAGTTCTTC
>.|TRBJ2-7|TRBD2|TRBV5-1
CASSLTASGGYEQYF
TGCGCCAGCAGCTTGACGGCTAGCGGGGGCTACGAGCAGTACTTC
>.|TRBJ2-1|.|TRBV27
CASSLRRGYNEQFF
TGTGCCAGCAGTTTGCGGCGGGGATACAATGAGCAGTTCTTC
>.|TRBJ2-5|TRBD2|TRBV5-1
CASSYGTSGQETQYF
TGCGCCAGCAGCTACGGGACTAGCGGACAAGAGACCCAGTACTTC
>medium-sized|TRBJ2-3|.|TRBV6-5
CASSLLRADTQYF
TGTGCCAGCAGCCTATTACGAGCAGATACGCAGTATTTT
>.|TRBJ1-4|TRBD1|TRBV11-3
CASSARGPANEKLFF
TGTGCCAGCAGCGCCAGGGGGCCGGCTAATGAAAAACTGTTTTTT
>.|TRBJ2-5|TRBD2|TRBV24-1
CATSDRLAGGTETQYF
TGTGCCACCAGTGATCGACTAGCGGGAGGTACTGAGACCCAGTACTTC
>.|TRBJ2-1|TRBD2|TRBV11-3
CASSRKREGRLNEQFF
TGTGCCAGCAGCCGAAAGCGGGAGGGCCGACTAAATGAGCAGTTCTTC
>few|TRBJ2-7|.|TRBV11-2
CASSAGLRSPYEQYF
TGTGCCAGCAGCGCGGGCCTTAGGAGCCCCTACGAGCAGTACTTC
>.|TRBJ2-3|.|TRBV6-2/TRBV6-3
CASSSRGSSTDTQYF
TGTGCCAGCAGTTCCAGGGGTTCGAGCACAGATACGCAGTATTTT
>.|TRBJ2-1|.|TRBV15
CATSSQQDNEQFF
TGTGCCACCAGCAGCCAGCAGGATAATGAGCAGTTCTTC
>.|TRBJ2-7|.|TRBV28
CASSAYRELSYEQYF
TGTGCCAGCAGTGCATACAGGGAACTCTCCTACGAGCAGTACTTC
>.|TRBJ2-1|.|TRBV29-1
CSVELDNEQFF
TGCAGCGTTGAACTTGACAATGAGCAGTTCTTC
>.|TRBJ2-2|.|TRBV19
CASSTQANTGELFF
TGTGCCAGTAGTACTCAGGCCAACACCGGGGAGCTGTTTTTT
>.|TRBJ2-5|TRBD1|TRBV19
CASSPGTVQETQYF
TGTGCCAGTAGTCCTGGGACAGTACAAGAGACCCAGTACTTC
>.|TRBJ1-4|TRBD1|TRBV6-5
CASSTGTGPNEKLFF
TGTGCCAGCAGTACCGGGACAGGGCCTAATGAAAAACTGTTTTTT
>.|TRBJ2-1|TRBD1|TRBV28
CASRPGQGRYEQFF
TGTGCCAGCAGACCGGGACAGGGGAGGTATGAGCAGTTCTTC
>.|TRBJ1-1|TRBD1|TRBV9
CASSEGGQGPLNTEAFF
TGTGCCAGCAGCGAGGGGGGACAGGGGCCCTTGAACACTGAAGCTTTCTTT
>few|TRBJ1-5|.|TRBV4-1
CASSQVPGIQPQHF
TGCGCCAGCAGCCAAGTCCCCGGGATTCAGCCCCAGCATTTT
>.|TRBJ2-7|.|TRBV6-5
CASSLTGHEQYF
TGTGCCAGCAGCCTAACAGGCCACGAGCAGTACTTC
>.|TRBJ2-7|.|TRBV19
CASSMTVSYEQYF
TGTGCCAGTAGCATGACAGTCTCTTACGAGCAGTACTTC
>.|TRBJ2-7|.|TRBV6-6
CASTPPAGYEQYF
TGTGCCAGCACCCCCCCCGCGGGTTACGAGCAGTACTTC
>.|TRBJ2-6|.|TRBV30
CAWRQGSPGANVLTF
TGTGCCTGGAGGCAGGGTTCTCCTGGGGCCAACGTCCTGACTTTC
>.|TRBJ2-1|TRBD1|TRBV7-2
CASIPESGQTYNEQFF
TGTGCCAGCATCCCCGAGTCGGGACAGACCTACAATGAGCAGTTCTTC
>.|TRBJ2-1|.|TRBV3-1/TRBV3-2
CASSQEGVTFGEQFF
TGTGCCAGCAGCCAAGAAGGGGTAACTTTCGGTGAGCAGTTCTTC
>.|TRBJ1-1|.|TRBV6-1
CASSGLGGNTEAFF
TGTGCCAGCAGCGGCCTGGGGGGGAACACTGAAGCTTTCTTT
>.|TRBJ2-3|TRBD2|TRBV6-1
CASSEVVAGVSADTQYF
TGTGCCAGCAGTGAAGTAGTAGCGGGAGTATCTGCAGATACGCAGTATTTT
>.|TRBJ1-2|.|TRBV2
CASSDARFDYGYTF
TGTGCCAGCAGTGATGCGCGTTTTGACTATGGCTACACCTTC
>.|TRBJ1-1|.|TRBV12-3/TRBV12-4
CASSLKLNTEAFF
TGTGCCAGCAGTCTAAAGCTGAACACTGAAGCTTTCTTT
>.|TRBJ1-1|.|TRBV5-1
CASSIQGAEAFF
TGCGCCAGCAGCATACAGGGTGCTGAAGCTTTCTTT